Presented here are 20 T cell receptor beta chains from one specimen sequenced in a study of shared clonotypes between healthy human individuals. Assay: immunoSEQ multiplex PCR; the TCRdb copy retains only in-frame clones and omits some. The sample carries around 1.9 million clones, 93% recorded once. Cells designated naive CD8 were CD45RO-negative and were positively selected for CCR7, with terminally differentiated effector memory CD45RA+ cells excluded. The sequencing input was naive CD8+ T cells from PBMCs. These receptors came from a man between 18 and 35 years old in good health. Some clones in this sample may be carry-over from other donors' samples.

The chain couples TRBV7-9 to TRBJ2-1; 7 bases are shared with TRBD2. Germline values: CDR1 SEHNR, CDR2 FQNEAQ (reference sequence). This CDR3 region has 15 residues. V lost 2 bases to trimming and J lost 1 base; unmatched junction nucleotides: 2. In DNA, the CDR3 is TGTGCCAGCAGCTTACTAGCGGTTTCCTACAATGAGCAGTTCTTC. Protein sequence: CASSLLAVSYNEQFF. Full variable domain (remainder filled in from reference TRBV7-9 and TRBJ2-1): DTGVSQNPRHKITKRGQNVTFRCDPISEHNRLYWYRQTLGQGPEFLTYFQNEAQLEKSRLLSDRFSAERPKGSFSTLEIQRTEQGDSAMYLCASSLLAVSYNEQFFGPGTRLTVL.

This chain uses TRBV13 with TRBJ2-4, with TRBD1 identical over 7 bases. The junction had 8 bases not matched to a gene; V was cut back by 4 bases and J by 2 bases. This CDR3 region has 16 residues. Germline V gene sequence: CDR1 PRHDT, CDR2 FYEKMQ (reference sequence). CDR3 nucleotide sequence: TGTGCCAGCAGCTGGAAAAAACAGGGGACCAAAAACATTCAGTACTTC. Residues: CASSWKKQGTKNIQYF.

The gene calls are TRBV7-9 and TRBJ1-2, with D hard to call. CDR1 and CDR2 from the germline V gene are SEHNR and FQNEAQ (reference sequence). This CDR3 is 16 amino acids long. V lost 1 base, J lost 2 bases, and 14 bases lay in between. CDR3 in DNA: TGTGCCAGCAGCTTAGTTTGGGGAGGTTTCAACTATGGCTACACCTTC. Translated, it gives CASSLVWGGFNYGYTF.

This chain joins TRBV4-1 and TRBJ2-7, with 7 bases that match TRBD2. The V gene's germline CDR1 is MGHRA and CDR2 YSYEKL. CDR3 size: 18 residues. After removal of 4 bases from V and 3 bases from J, the junction contained 18 bases not matched to a gene. CDR3 in DNA: TGCGCCAGCAGCCCGGTGGGGGGGGACGGATTAAAACTCTACGAGCAGTACTTC. Protein: CASSPVGGDGLKLYEQYF.

The chain recombines TRBV14 with TRBJ2-7; possible D gene TRBD1, 6 bases. The V end was cut by 1 base, the J end by 6 bases, with 16 bases between. The CDR3 runs 15 residues. CDR1 is SGHDN and CDR2 is FVKESK in the germline V gene. The CDR3 sequence: CASSQAPLGAGEQYF. The CDR3 DNA sequence: TGTGCCAGCAGCCAAGCCCCCTTGGGGGCTGGCGAGCAGTACTTC.

The chain combines TRBV29-1 with TRBJ1-1, with D perhaps TRBD1 (6 bases). The V end was cut by 5 bases, the J end by 10 bases, with 20 bases between. The CDR3 runs 13 residues. Germline assignment: CDR1 SQVTM and CDR2 ANQGSEA. CDR3 bases: TGCAGCGTTCATTTTGGGGGTTTAGGGGGAGCTTTCTTT. Its translation: CSVHFGGLGGAFF. Looking up the rest from reference TRBV29-1 and TRBJ1-1 gives the full variable domain: SAVISQKPSRDICQRGTSLTIQCQVDSQVTMMFWYRQQPGQSLTLIATANQGSEATYESGFVIDKFPISRPNLTFSTLTVSNMSPEDSSIYLCSVHFGGLGGAFFGQGTRLTVV.

The chain joins TRBV4-3 to TRBJ1-4; 8 bases line up with TRBD1. The CDR3 runs to 16 residues. The germline V gene has CDR1 LGHNA and CDR2 YSLEER. The trim removed 1 base at V and 5 bases at J, leaving 6 bases unmatched. CDR3 DNA sequence: TGCGCCAGCAGCCAAGTTCTGGACAGGGTCAATGAAAAACTGTTTTTT. Residues: CASSQVLDRVNEKLFF.

A single count supports this clone. J is TRBJ1-2 and V is TRBV19; 9 bases map to TRBD1. The CDR3 spans 15 residues. The V gene end was trimmed by 5 bases and the J gene end by 8 bases; junction bases not matched to a gene: 12. Germline V gives CDR1 LNHDA, CDR2 SQIVND (reference sequence). The CDR3 sequence is CASSLTRTGVEGYTF. The CDR3 DNA follows: TGTGCCAGTAGTTTAACCCGGACAGGGGTGGAGGGCTACACCTTC.

This clone was seen a single time. The chain employs TRBV6-1 and TRBJ2-7; D unclear. CDR1 and CDR2 from the germline V gene are MNHNS and SASEGT. The CDR3 extends over 15 amino acids. Between the trimmed V and J ends, which lost 1 base and 3 bases, there was a span of 13 bases. The CDR3, as DNA: TGTGCCAGCAGTGAAGAGCGATTCGGGTACTACGAGCAGTACTTC. It yields the protein CASSEERFGYYEQYF.

The CDR3 DNA reads TGTGCCAGCTCACCAGTGTCTGCGGAGCCCCAAGAGACCCAGTACTTC. It translates to CASSPVSAEPQETQYF. The chain is built from TRBV18 and TRBJ2-5; D remains ambiguous. Germline CDR1 KGHSH, CDR2 LQKENI. This CDR3 is 16 amino acids long. The ends were cut back, 2 bases at V and 1 base at J, with 14 bases in the middle.

The chain joins TRBV2 to TRBJ2-1, with 12 bases that match TRBD2. Trimming removed 2 bases from V and 7 bases from J; junction bases left unmatched: 3. This CDR3 region has 15 residues. CDR1 and CDR2 from the germline V gene are SNHLY and FYNNEI. For the CDR3, the DNA is TGTGCCAGCAGTGAACTAGCGGGAGGGTTAAATGAGCAGTTCTTC. Encoded protein: CASSELAGGLNEQFF.

This clone was seen a few times. This rearrangement joins TRBV7-2 to TRBJ1-1; D may be TRBD1 (6 bases). The CDR3 contains 15 residues. Germline values: CDR1 SGHTA, CDR2 FQGNSA. Deletions cut 5 bases from V and 1 base from J, with 14 bases between. The CDR3: CASSPRGNANTEAFF. CDR3 coding DNA: TGTGCCAGCAGCCCGAGGGGGAACGCGAACACTGAAGCTTTCTTT.

The chain couples TRBV11-2 to TRBJ2-3; weak D call: TRBD2 (6 bases). The CDR3 is made up of 15 amino acids. Germline V gives CDR1 SGHAT, CDR2 FQNNGV. Trimming cost V 3 bases and J 2 bases, with 12 bases left between them. The CDR3 DNA reads as TGTGCCAGCAGCTTCCGGGGGAGCTCCACAGATACGCAGTATTTT. Amino acids: CASSFRGSSTDTQYF.

This rearrangement joins TRBV10-3 to TRBJ2-7, with D tentatively TRBD1 or TRBD2 (6 bases each). This CDR3 is built from 14 residues. The V gene lost 4 bases and the J gene lost 7 bases, with 17 bases spanning the gap. Germline assignment: CDR1 ENHRY and CDR2 SYGVKD. The CDR3 sequence is CAISGGAPSGEQYF. CDR3 bases: TGTGCCATCAGTGGGGGGGCACCCTCTGGGGAGCAGTACTTC.

This chain connects TRBV13 to TRBJ2-7, with D uncertain. CDR1 is PRHDT and CDR2 is FYEKMQ in the germline V gene (reference sequence). V dropped 1 base and J dropped 4 bases, with 11 bases sitting between them. The CDR3 spans 14 residues. The CDR3: CASSLEARSYEQYF. Here the CDR3 DNA reads TGTGCCAGCAGCTTAGAGGCCCGTTCGTACGAGCAGTACTTC.

A few counts support this clone. The CDR3 loop is CSVTDSFMGHQHF. Written as DNA, the CDR3 is TGCAGCGTTACTGACAGTTTCATGGGACACCAGCATTTT. The chain couples TRBV29-1 to TRBJ1-5; a weak D match, TRBD1 (6 bases). Germline lookup yields CDR1 SQVTM and CDR2 ANQGSEA. V was clipped by 5 bases and J by 12 bases, with 20 bases between them. CDR3 size: 13 residues.

The rearrangement links TRBV28 to TRBJ2-1, with TRBD2 identical over 9 bases. The CDR3 covers 15 residues. The ends lost 5 bases at V and 4 bases at J; junction bases unmatched: 6. Germline V lookup: CDR1 MDHEN, CDR2 SYDVKM. The CDR3 DNA sequence: TGTGCCAGCAGTCCCTACCTAGCGGGATACAATGAGCAGTTCTTC. Translated: CASSPYLAGYNEQFF.

Here the CDR3 DNA reads TGTGCCAGCAGTTCCGGCGGGGAAAGCACAGATACGCAGTATTTT. Translated: CASSSGGESTDTQYF. This chain uses TRBV27 with TRBJ2-3; a possible D gene is TRBD2 (6 bases). CDR1 is MNHEY and CDR2 is SMNVEV in the germline V gene (reference sequence). V was pared by 4 bases and J by 0 bases, with 11 bases between. The CDR3 totals 15 residues.

The chain carries TRBV6-5 and TRBJ2-3; 7 bases fit TRBD2. V lost 0 bases, J lost 2 bases, and 5 bases stayed unmatched. This CDR3 spans 16 amino acids. Germline V gives CDR1 MNHEY, CDR2 SVGAGI. CDR3: CASSYSAGEITDTQYF. In DNA form, the CDR3 reads TGTGCCAGCAGTTACTCGGCGGGAGAAATCACAGATACGCAGTATTTT.

V gene TRBV5-5 combines with J gene TRBJ1-3; D perhaps matches TRBD1 (6 bases). Germline loops: CDR1 SGHKS, CDR2 YYEKEE (reference sequence). The V and J ends lost 3 bases and 4 bases respectively, with 11 bases between them. The CDR3 totals 14 residues. In DNA form, the CDR3 reads TGTGCCAGCAGCTCCCCCGGACAGGGAAACACCATATATTTT. Translation: CASSSPGQGNTIYF. The full variable domain, in which reference TRBV5-5 and TRBJ1-3 provide the parts outside the CDR3, is DAGVTQSPTHLIKTRGQQVTLRCSPISGHKSVSWYQQVLGQGPQFIFQYYEKEERGRGNFPDRFSARQFPNYSSELNVNALLLGDSALYLCASSSPGQGNTIYFGEGSWLTVV.